Listed here are 23 T cell receptor beta chains from one sample, sequenced in a study of vaccination effects on CD4 cells after COVID-19. Antigen-specific CD4+ T cells expanded by the ViraFEST assay with viral peptide pools were then sequenced. Culturing for roughly 10 days preceded CD4+ T cell isolation. These TCRs are of unknown antigen specificity. Some clones are missing from TCRdb's copy, which holds only in-frame ones; the method was immunoSEQ multiplex PCR. The data hold just over 8,000 clones, with 65% to 80% observed a single time. Sequencing was performed on CD4+ T cells from PBMCs cultured with HCoV-229E spike peptides, taken before COVID-19 vaccination. The receptors stem from a human donor who received a COVID-19 vaccine.

This chain uses TRBV5-1 with TRBJ2-5; no reliable D call. This CDR3 region has 12 residues. Germline CDR1 reads SGHRS; CDR2 reads YFSETQ. V lost 7 bases to trimming and J lost 2 bases, with 9 bases between them. The CDR3 loop reads CASEGSQETQYF. DNA for the CDR3: TGCGCCAGCGAAGGGTCGCAAGAGACCCAGTACTTC.

This chain uses TRBV29-1 with TRBJ1-5; D may be TRBD1 (5 bases). Trimming took 0 bases from V and 3 from J, leaving 15 bases between them. There are 16 residues in the CDR3. Germline V CDR1 and CDR2: SQVTM, ANQGSEA. CDR3 DNA sequence: TGCAGCGTTGAAGATAGCGTGGGGGACGACAATCAGCCCCAGCATTTT. Amino acid sequence: CSVEDSVGDDNQPQHF.

This clone has only a few counts. The chain has TRBV6-2 or TRBV6-3 and TRBJ2-6; TRBD1 matches at 11 bases. CDR3 length: 23 amino acids. Unmatched junction bases numbered 22, after V lost 6 bases and J lost 0 bases. The germline V gene has CDR1 MNHEY and CDR2 SVGEGT. The CDR3 DNA follows: TGTGCCAGCAGCCCCACAATCCGGGACAGGGGGGTTCTGAGTAACTCTGGGGCCAACGTCCTGACTTTC. This encodes CASSPTIRDRGVLSNSGANVLTF.

This chain links TRBV5-4 with TRBJ2-2, with 7 bases identical to TRBD1. Trimming at V came to 4 bases and at J to 7 bases, leaving 10 bases not matched to a gene. CDR1 SGHNT and CDR2 YYREEE come from the germline V gene (reference sequence). The CDR3 covers 15 residues. The DNA of the CDR3 is TGTGCCAGCAGCCCGCTAGGGGGCTTCGGCGGGGAGCTGTTTTTT. Protein: CASSPLGGFGGELFF.

The chain has TRBV9 and TRBJ2-2; D is unclear. V was shortened by 3 bases and J by 6 bases, with 9 bases between the two germline ends. Germline CDR1 is SGDLS and CDR2 is YYNGEE. This CDR3 has 13 amino acids. CDR3 residues: CASSGRWAGELFF. The CDR3, as DNA: TGTGCCAGCAGCGGCCGATGGGCCGGGGAGCTGTTTTTT.

This clone was counted a single time. The V gene is TRBV3-1 (or the pseudogene TRBV3-2), the J gene TRBJ2-7; D is possibly TRBD2 (6 bases). Germline V lookup: CDR1 LGHDT, CDR2 YNNKEL (reference sequence). The CDR3 runs to 16 residues. V lost 0 bases, J lost 3 bases, and 15 bases lay in between. This CDR3 reads CASSQESSGLYYEQYF. CDR3 DNA sequence: TGTGCCAGCAGCCAAGAGAGCAGCGGGCTCTACTACGAGCAGTACTTC.

This chain uses TRBV5-1 with TRBJ2-7; D call uncertain. CDR3 length: 14 residues. Germline loops: CDR1 SGHRS, CDR2 YFSETQ. The V end was cut by 0 bases, the J end by 2 bases, with 9 bases between. CDR3 region: CASSLDGSPYEQYF. The CDR3, as DNA: TGCGCCAGCAGCTTGGACGGAAGCCCCTACGAGCAGTACTTC.

The chain joins TRBV6-5 to TRBJ1-5; D remains unclear. Trimming took off 2 bases at V and 5 bases at J, with 16 bases between the two ends. Germline V gene data show CDR1 as MNHEY and CDR2 as SVGAGI. The CDR3 length is 16 residues. The CDR3: CASSYRNSRLDQPQHF. CDR3 nucleotide sequence: TGTGCCAGCAGTTACCGCAACAGCAGACTTGATCAGCCCCAGCATTTT.

This clone is medium-sized (0.01 to 0.1%). V usage is TRBV5-4 and J usage is TRBJ2-3, with 9 bases fitting TRBD1. Looked up from germline, CDR1 is SGHNT and CDR2 is YYREEE (reference sequence). Losses at the gene ends were 4 bases for V and 3 bases for J; bases not matched to a gene: 6. CDR3 length equals 15 residues. The CDR3 protein is CASSPPGQGTDTQYF. The CDR3 DNA sequence: TGTGCCAGCAGCCCGCCGGGACAGGGAACAGATACGCAGTATTTT.

This chain uses TRBV2 with TRBJ2-3, with 8 bases fitting TRBD2. Germline CDR1 SNHLY, CDR2 FYNNEI. This CDR3 contains 14 residues. Trimming cost V 7 bases and J 2 bases; bases outside gene matches: 5. The DNA of the CDR3 is TGTGCCAGCAAGGGGACTAGTAACACAGATACGCAGTATTTT. Amino acids: CASKGTSNTDTQYF.

This clone was seen a single time. The chain is built from TRBV5-4 and TRBJ1-2; 7 nucleotides agree with TRBD1. CDR3 size: 14 residues. The V gene end was trimmed by 4 bases and the J gene end by 4 bases; junction bases not matched to a gene: 7. Germline V lookup: CDR1 SGHNT, CDR2 YYREEE (reference sequence). The CDR3 DNA reads TGTGCCAGCAGCCCGCGACAGGGTCTCTATGGCTACACCTTC. Translated: CASSPRQGLYGYTF.

The chain uses TRBV5-4 and TRBJ1-3; D unclear. The CDR3 spans 14 residues. Trimming took off 0 bases at V and 6 bases at J, with 10 bases between the two ends. Germline V CDR1 and CDR2: SGHNT, YYREEE (reference sequence). The CDR3, as DNA: TGTGCCAGCAGCTTGGTCGGCAGTCCAAACACCATATATTTT. This sequence encodes CASSLVGSPNTIYF.

This chain uses TRBV3-1 (or the pseudogene TRBV3-2) with TRBJ1-1; the D gene is possibly TRBD1 (6 bases). V lost 1 base and J 8 bases, leaving 23 bases between the germline ends. The CDR3 sequence is 17 residues long. Germline values: CDR1 LGHDT, CDR2 YNNKEL (reference sequence). CDR3 residues: CASSQANTRQAGVEAFF. The CDR3 DNA reads as TGTGCCAGCAGCCAAGCTAATACCAGACAGGCGGGGGTCGAAGCTTTCTTT.

The chain recombines TRBV6-4 with TRBJ2-1, with 11 positions matching TRBD2. This CDR3 spans 16 amino acids. Germline-derived CDR1 and CDR2 are MRHNA and SNTAGT. Trimming took 0 bases from V and 9 from J; bases not matched to a gene: 7. The DNA of the CDR3 is TGTGCCAGCAGTGACTCCTGGACTAGCGGGCAGGCTGAGCAGTTCTTC. It yields the protein CASSDSWTSGQAEQFF.

The genes are TRBV7-9 and TRBJ2-7, with TRBD1 as a possible D gene (6 bases). V lost 5 bases, J lost 1 base, and 15 bases lay in between. The CDR3 consists of 15 residues. In germline, CDR1 is SEHNR, CDR2 FQNEAQ (reference sequence). CDR3 nucleotides: TGTGCCAGCAGCGCAAATGGCAGGGGATCCTACGAGCAGTACTTC. Translation gives CASSANGRGSYEQYF.

This rearrangement joins TRBV5-4 to TRBJ1-2; D call uncertain. V shed 3 bases and J shed 1 base, with 7 bases lying between them. The germline V gene encodes CDR1 SGHNT and CDR2 YYREEE (reference sequence). This CDR3 has 13 residues. The CDR3, as DNA: TGTGCCAGCAGCTCCGGGGTTAACTATGGCTACACCTTC. This encodes CASSSGVNYGYTF.

The V gene is TRBV10-3, the J gene TRBJ1-6, with TRBD1 matching over 9 bases. The germline gives CDR1 ENHRY, CDR2 SYGVKD. CDR3 length: 16 amino acids. Trimming took 4 bases from V and 3 from J; bases not matched to a gene: 4. CDR3 amino acids: CAISAGQGNYNSPLHF. CDR3 DNA sequence: TGTGCCATCAGTGCGGGACAGGGCAACTATAATTCACCCCTCCACTTT.

This clone was observed once. In nucleotides, the CDR3 is TGTGCCAGCAGCTTGGGCGGGAGGGCCCACGAGCAGTACTTC. This encodes CASSLGGRAHEQYF. This chain connects TRBV5-4 to TRBJ2-7; 9 bases match TRBD2. Germline CDR1 is SGHNT and CDR2 is YYREEE (reference sequence). V gave up 0 bases and J gave up 5 bases; unmatched junction bases: 3. The CDR3 extends over 14 amino acids.

CDR3 nucleotide sequence: TGTGCCACCATTCTCGTGTTGAGGCATGAGCAGTTCTTC. It is translated as CATILVLRHEQFF. The chain links TRBV24-1 to TRBJ2-1; D not certain. The CDR3 has 13 amino acids. Trimming shortened V by 8 bases and J by 8 bases, and 15 bases separated the two germline ends. CDR1 is KGHDR, CDR2 SFDVKD, per germline.

The rearrangement uses TRBV5-5 and TRBJ1-5; D gene ambiguous. This CDR3 is 16 amino acids long. The germline V gene has CDR1 SGHKS and CDR2 YYEKEE (reference sequence). The V end lost 0 bases, the J end lost 0 bases, and 10 bases lay between the germline ends. The CDR3 DNA is TGTGCCAGCAGCTTGGCAGGTACCCTTAGCAATCAGCCCCAGCATTTT. Protein: CASSLAGTLSNQPQHF. The variable domain in full, completed from reference TRBV5-5 and TRBJ1-5, reads DAGVTQSPTHLIKTRGQQVTLRCSPISGHKSVSWYQQVLGQGPQFIFQYYEKEERGRGNFPDRFSARQFPNYSSELNVNALLLGDSALYLCASSLAGTLSNQPQHFGDGTRLSIL.

A word on this clone: The sample contains more than one DNA sequence encoding this CDR3. The chain joins TRBV9 to TRBJ1-3; D is undetermined. CDR3 length: 14 amino acids. CDR1 and CDR2 from the germline V gene are SGDLS and YYNGEE. Trimming stripped 0 bases from V and 3 bases from J, with 7 bases between. CDR3 in DNA: TGTGCCAGCAGCGTAGGAACAGTTGGAAACACCATATATTTT. It codes for CASSVGTVGNTIYF.

This clone was observed a handful of times. The genes are TRBV6-6 and TRBJ1-2; tentatively, D is TRBD1 (5 bases). The CDR3 has 13 amino acids. V lost 7 bases and J lost 6, with 15 bases in between. Germline assignment: CDR1 MNHNY and CDR2 SVGAGI (reference sequence). CDR3 in amino acids: CASTLPGRHGYTF. For the CDR3, the DNA is TGTGCCAGCACCTTACCGGGACGACATGGCTACACCTTC.

The chain employs TRBV5-4 and TRBJ1-1; the match to TRBD1 covers 8 bases. The V gene's germline CDR1 is SGHNT and CDR2 YYREEE (reference sequence). V shed 3 bases and J 5 bases; nucleotides not matched to a gene: 3. This CDR3 is built from 13 residues. CDR3 DNA sequence: TGTGCCAGCAGCTCCCGACAGGGGACTGAAGCTTTCTTT. It is translated as CASSSRQGTEAFF.